This T cell receptor (beta chain) was observed in a study of blood T cell repertoires in COVID-19. Across the whole study: The study drew acute and convalescent COVID-19 samples from the United States, Italy and Spain. PBMCs, B-cell-depleted T cells, or T cells were the source of the cDNA or gDNA that made up the material.

In the source study's methods: Researchers report that nucleated cell counts were estimated from reference gene primer amplification. TCRdb's table, derived via immunoSEQ multiplex PCR, lists solely in-frame clones and lacks some. The DNA gave D and trimming, while V, J and clone size come from that table. This table has about 62,000 clones, roughly 89% appearing once. The sequence was obtained from a woman aged 80 or older with acute or convalescent COVID-19. What was sequenced was peripheral blood.

CDR3 region: CASGGPGQGPHEQYF. CDR3 DNA sequence: TGTGCCAGCGGGGGACCGGGACAGGGCCCCCACGAGCAGTACTTC. The V call is TRBV7-6, the J call TRBJ2-7; 9 bases map to TRBD1. Per germline, CDR1 SGHVS and CDR2 FNYEAQ. This CDR3 is built from 15 residues. With V trimmed by 8 bases and J by 5 bases, 13 bases remained unmatched. The full variable domain, with the rest looked up from reference TRBV7-6 and TRBJ2-7, is GAGVSQSPRYKVTKRGQDVALRCDPISGHVSLYWYRQALGQGPEFLTYFNYEAQQDKSGLPNDRFSAERPEGSISTLTIQRTEQRDSAMYRCASGGPGQGPHEQYFGPGTRLTVT.